Below are 18 T cell receptor beta chains sequenced from a single sample in a study of cytomegalovirus exposure and HLA in healthy donors. A multiplex PCR was run with 60 Vbeta primers and 13 Jbeta primers. Some clones are missing from TCRdb's copy, which holds only in-frame ones; the method was immunoSEQ multiplex PCR. This table has around 120,000 clones, under 80% appearing once. The sample taken for sequencing was PBMCs. The source of these receptors is a man aged 60-69 years in good health and CMV-seropositive.

The gene calls are TRBV5-4 and TRBJ2-1; 11 nucleotides align to TRBD2. Germline CDR1 is SGHNT and CDR2 is YYREEE (reference sequence). This CDR3 has 15 amino acids. V was clipped by 5 bases and J by 10 bases; unmatched bases: 11. The CDR3 protein is CASSPKTSGEDEQFF. The CDR3 coding sequence is TGTGCCAGCAGTCCGAAGACTAGCGGGGAGGACGAGCAGTTCTTC.

V gene TRBV9 combines with J gene TRBJ2-7; no clear D. The germline V gene encodes CDR1 SGDLS and CDR2 YYNGEE. V gave up 4 bases and J gave up 6 bases, with 17 bases separating them. The CDR3 loop spans 14 amino acids. The CDR3 DNA reads TGTGCCAGCAGCCCGAGAAGGAGTCTTGGCGAGCAGTACTTC. Its protein is CASSPRRSLGEQYF. Full variable domain (remainder filled in from reference TRBV9 and TRBJ2-7): DSGVTQTPKHLITATGQRVTLRCSPRSGDLSVYWYQQSLDQGLQFLIQYYNGEERAKGNILERFSAQQFPDLHSELNLSSLELGDSALYFCASSPRRSLGEQYFGPGTRLTVT.

In its sample, this clone was seen a few times. This rearrangement joins TRBV5-1 to TRBJ2-5; the D is unclear. CDR1 and CDR2 (germline): SGHRS, YFSETQ. With 3 bases removed from V and 2 bases from J, the gap between germline ends came to 8 bases. CDR3 length: 13 amino acids. In DNA, the CDR3 is TGCGCCAGCAGCTCGCTGAGACAAGAGACCCAGTACTTC. It is translated as CASSSLRQETQYF.

This chain connects TRBV10-3 to TRBJ1-4; 7 bases match TRBD1. The CDR3 spans 12 residues. In germline, CDR1 is ENHRY, CDR2 SYGVKD. Trimming took 11 bases from V and 10 from J; bases not matched to a gene: 10. The CDR3 DNA sequence: TGTGCCTCGGGACAGTACTATGGAAAACTGTTTTTT. Protein product: CASGQYYGKLFF.

The rearrangement uses TRBV28 and TRBJ2-2, with TRBD2 identical over 11 bases. The germline CDR1 and CDR2 sequences are MDHEN and SYDVKM. After removal of 7 bases from V and 1 base from J, the junction contained 5 bases not matched to a gene. The CDR3 runs to 16 residues. In nucleotides, the CDR3 is TGTGCCAGCACCGCGGGACTAGCGGAGAACACCGGGGAGCTGTTTTTT. Translated, it gives CASTAGLAENTGELFF.

This rearrangement joins TRBV2 to TRBJ2-3; 8 bases match TRBD2. CDR1 is SNHLY, CDR2 FYNNEI, per germline. The ends lost 8 bases at V and 1 base at J; junction bases unmatched: 11. The CDR3 spans 16 residues. The CDR3 DNA is TGTGCCAGCCTCTCCGGGGGGGGAGGGGGCACAGATACGCAGTATTTT. Protein product: CASLSGGGGGTDTQYF.

As concerns this clone: One end of the junction varies from germline; a read error may be responsible. The chain links TRBV20-1 to TRBJ2-4, with D perhaps TRBD2 (5 bases). Germline assignment: CDR1 DFQATT and CDR2 SNEGSKA (reference sequence). This CDR3 has 9 amino acids. CDR3: CSTSTRQYF. The CDR3 DNA reads as TGCAGTACTAGTACTCGTCAGTACTTC.

The chain's CDR3 is CASSYNRGRNTGELFF. In DNA, the CDR3 is TGTGCCAGCAGTTACAACAGGGGGCGGAACACCGGGGAGCTGTTTTTT. The chain joins TRBV27 to TRBJ2-2; 9 bases are a match to TRBD1. The CDR3 totals 16 residues. The germline V gene has CDR1 MNHEY and CDR2 SMNVEV (reference sequence). The ends lost 4 bases at V and 1 base at J; junction bases unmatched: 4.

The CDR3, as DNA: TGTGCCAGTAGTAGGACAGGCGGCTCTGGAAACACCATATATTTT. It is translated as CASSRTGGSGNTIYF. This chain uses TRBV19 with TRBJ1-3; the match to TRBD1 covers 7 bases. The germline V gene has CDR1 LNHDA and CDR2 SQIVND (reference sequence). This CDR3 comprises 15 residues. V was clipped by 4 bases and J by 0 bases; unmatched bases: 3.

The chain couples TRBV7-6 to TRBJ2-5; maybe TRBD2 (6 bases). V was shortened by 7 bases and J by 14 bases, with 23 bases between the two germline ends. The CDR3 is 13 amino acids. Germline CDR1 reads SGHVS; CDR2 reads FNYEAQ. The CDR3 sequence: CASTSGVSYEQYF. The CDR3 DNA reads TGTGCCAGCACCTCGGGGGTTTCCTACGAGCAATACTTC. Using reference TRBV7-6 and TRBJ2-5 for the parts outside the CDR3, the full variable domain is GAGVSQSPRYKVTKRGQDVALRCDPISGHVSLYWYRQALGQGPEFLTYFNYEAQQDKSGLPNDRFSAERPEGSISTLTIQRTEQRDSAMYRCASTSGVSYEQYFGPGTRLLVL.

The V gene is TRBV30, the J gene TRBJ1-2, with 10 bases fitting TRBD1. The CDR3 extends over 13 amino acids. CDR1 is GTSNPN and CDR2 is SVGIG in the germline V gene (reference sequence). V gave up 3 bases and J gave up 6 bases; unmatched junction bases: 4. CDR3 nucleotide sequence: TGTGCCTGGAGCGACAGGGGGCTCCATGGCTACACCTTC. The encoded protein is CAWSDRGLHGYTF.

The genes are TRBV2 and TRBJ2-3, with 7 nucleotides matching TRBD2. V lost 8 bases, J lost 6 bases, and 8 bases stayed unmatched. From germline, CDR1 is SNHLY and CDR2 FYNNEI. This CDR3 is built from 13 residues. In DNA form, the CDR3 reads TGTGCCAGCGGGGAGGAGCGGGGTGATACGCAGTATTTT. Residues: CASGEERGDTQYF.

The V call is TRBV25-1, the J call TRBJ1-5; D remains unclear. The CDR3 runs 13 residues. Trimming removed 1 base at V and 6 bases at J, with 7 bases between. Germline V lookup: CDR1 MGHDK, CDR2 SYGVNS. The CDR3 bases are TGTGCCAGCAGTGAATTAGGGAGTCAGCCCCAGCATTTT. Protein sequence: CASSELGSQPQHF. The full variable domain, completed using reference TRBV25-1 and TRBJ1-5, is EADIYQTPRYLVIGTGKKITLECSQTMGHDKMYWYQQDPGMELHLIHYSYGVNSTEKGDLSSESTVSRIRTEHFPLTLESARPSHTSQYLCASSELGSQPQHFGDGTRLSIL.

The V call is TRBV11-2, the J call TRBJ2-7; possibly TRBD2 for D (5 bases). Deletions cut 5 bases from V and 1 base from J, with 12 bases between. CDR3 length: 14 residues. Germline-derived CDR1 and CDR2 are SGHAT and FQNNGV. The CDR3 loop reads CASSLGAASYEQYF. DNA for the CDR3: TGTGCCAGCAGCCTAGGAGCGGCTTCCTACGAGCAGTACTTC.

This clone has a handful of counts. The V and J genes are TRBV14 and TRBJ1-2; no clear D gene. Germline V lookup: CDR1 SGHDN, CDR2 FVKESK. The V and J ends lost 3 bases and 0 bases respectively, with 2 bases between them. The CDR3 consists of 12 residues. The CDR3 DNA is TGTGCCAGCAGCCATACTAACTATGGCTACACCTTC. Encoded protein: CASSHTNYGYTF.

This clone was observed once. J is TRBJ2-2 and V is TRBV11-3; 9 nucleotides match TRBD2. This CDR3 spans 13 amino acids. Trimming removed 4 bases from V and 6 bases from J; junction bases left unmatched: 0. The germline V gene has CDR1 SGHNT and CDR2 YENEEA. The CDR3 nucleotides read TGTGCCAGCAGCTCTAGCGGGGCCGGGGAGCTGTTTTTT. As protein: CASSSSGAGELFF.

This chain uses TRBV7-6 with TRBJ2-5; D might be TRBD1 (7 bases). The J call is uncertain, as TRBJ2-7 better fits the DNA end. This CDR3 has 16 amino acids. CDR1 is SGHVS, CDR2 FNYEAQ, per germline. The CDR3 sequence is CASSTPEGADSYEQYF. Written as DNA, the CDR3 is TGTGCCAGCAGCACCCCGGAGGGGGCAGATTCCTACGAGCAGTACTTC.

The chain joins TRBV9 to TRBJ2-1; D gene ambiguous. Trimming shortened V by 4 bases and J by 9 bases, and 11 bases separated the two germline ends. Germline CDR1 SGDLS, CDR2 YYNGEE. The CDR3 runs 12 residues. The DNA of the CDR3 is TGTGCCAGCAGCCCCAGCCCTAGTGAGCAGTTCTTC. As protein: CASSPSPSEQFF. Complete variable domain (other parts from reference TRBV9 and TRBJ2-1): DSGVTQTPKHLITATGQRVTLRCSPRSGDLSVYWYQQSLDQGLQFLIQYYNGEERAKGNILERFSAQQFPDLHSELNLSSLELGDSALYFCASSPSPSEQFFGPGTRLTVL.